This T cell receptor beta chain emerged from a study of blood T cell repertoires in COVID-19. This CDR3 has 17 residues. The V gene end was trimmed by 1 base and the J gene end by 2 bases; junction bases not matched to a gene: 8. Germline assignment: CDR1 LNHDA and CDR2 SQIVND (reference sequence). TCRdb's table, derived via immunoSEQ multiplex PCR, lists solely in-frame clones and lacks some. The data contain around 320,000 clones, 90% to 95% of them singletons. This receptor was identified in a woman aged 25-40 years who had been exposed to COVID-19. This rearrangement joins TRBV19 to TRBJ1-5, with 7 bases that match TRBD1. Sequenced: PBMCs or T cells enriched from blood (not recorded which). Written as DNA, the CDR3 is TGTGCCAGTAGTATAGTTACAGGGGTTTGGGGCAATCAGCCCCAGCATTTT. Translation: CASSIVTGVWGNQPQHF.